The T cell receptor (beta chain) described here comes from a study of T cell repertoires in cytomegalovirus infection. The overall study: Through public TCR beta signatures, both CMV infection and matching HLA type were indicated.

V was cut by 5 bases and J by 5 bases, with 24 bases left in between. The CDR3 contains 17 residues. Germline V gene lookup returns CDR1 SGHRS and CDR2 YFSETQ. Study-wide results and limits: HLA-C-restricted TCR beta clonotypes specific for CMV led the ex vivo response. The cumulative frequency of public TCR beta families distinguished individuals who carried CMV together with the relevant HLA.

This clonotype was seen many times. Its antigen is not identified. MiXCR was run by TCRdb on the reads, yielding one entry per CDR3 protein. Of roughly 100,000 distinct CDR3 sequences listed, approximately 15% were seen once; the top ten hold 6.5% to 9.5%. The TCR sequence derives from a human donor in good health (CMV status not recorded). Some clones in this sample may be carry-over from other donors' samples. Material: PBMCs. The chain couples TRBV5-1 to TRBJ2-3; D possibly corresponds to TRBD2 (6 bases). CDR3 sequence: CASSLDPGPSALDTQYF. The CDR3 bases are TGCGCCAGCAGTTTAGATCCTGGGCCTAGCGCTTTAGATACGCAGTATTTT.